One T cell receptor (beta chain) is described in this entry. Antigen specificity is unknown. The V end lost 5 bases, the J end lost 5 bases, and 12 bases lay between the germline ends. Germline V gene sequence: CDR1 MNHEY, CDR2 SMNVEV (reference sequence). CDR3 length: 14 residues. The sample originates from a study of blood T cells in healthy people across ages. General study points: Estimates of total diversity, which came from one million sequenced T cells, were considered to be underestimates. Greater diversity and more naive CD4+ cells were seen in long-lived donors than in aged donors.

For the second PCR, which ran for about 7 to 12 cycles, a sample-barcoded 5' primer and a J-beta primer mix were used. Tags on each cDNA molecule came from a template-switch adaptor with 12 random nucleotides. TCRdb re-called the 5' RACE reads with MiXCR, one entry per CDR3 protein. The sample includes about a million distinct CDR3 sequences, just over 50% of them seen just once. The receptor was derived from a woman aged 55-70 years in good health. Sequenced: blood. The genes are TRBV27 and TRBJ1-4; weak D call: TRBD1 (5 bases). In DNA form, the CDR3 reads TGTGCCAGCAGTCTAGGGGCCAGGAATGAAAAACTGTTTTTT. It encodes CASSLGARNEKLFF.